These 30 T cell receptor beta chains share one sample of origin, sequenced in a study of T cells after yellow fever vaccination (dated by TCRdb to about 2019). The treatment or condition label, as the study defines it: live attenuated yellow fever vaccine strain. The library was made by 5' RACE. Sequencing instrument: Illumina NovaSeq 6000. TCRdb reran the public reads through fastp at Q25 and MiXCR, keeping productive beta chains. Each entry merges the rows of one CDR3 protein and shows their most common DNA and genes. Within this sample are hundreds of thousands of distinct CDR3 sequences, with approximately 4% of them counted one time only. Roughly 25% of the sample is held by the ten biggest clonotypes. Sequencing was performed on PBMCs, taken 5 days after the yellow fever booster vaccination. Receptors originate from a man between 18 and 29 years old who received the YFV17D yellow fever vaccine.

About this clonotype: An end of the junction differs from the germline gene, which may be a read error. This chain links TRBV7-2 with TRBJ2-2; weak D call: TRBD2 (6 bases). Germline-derived CDR1 and CDR2 are SGHTA and FQGNSA. The CDR3 is 12 residues long. The CDR3: CASSLEPGEVFF. As DNA, the CDR3 is TGTGCCAGCAGCCTAGAGCCCGGGGAGGTGTTTTTT.

This clonotype was observed a few times. The rearrangement uses TRBV20-1 and TRBJ1-1; 10 bases are a match to TRBD1. J gave up 2 bases and V 6 bases, and 6 bases lay outside the gene matches. Germline loops: CDR1 DFQATT, CDR2 SNEGSKA (reference sequence). This CDR3 region has 14 residues. CDR3 in DNA: TGCAGTGCGGAAAGGGACAGGGGCAACACTGAAGCTTTCTTT. The encoded protein is CSAERDRGNTEAFF.

This clonotype has ten or more counts. The CDR3 spells CATSRGRTARTDTQYF. CDR3 sequence (DNA): TGTGCCACCAGCAGGGGGAGGACAGCACGCACAGATACGCAGTATTTT. This chain connects TRBV15 to TRBJ2-3, with D possibly called TRBD1 or TRBD2 (6 bases each). This CDR3 spans 16 amino acids. Germline CDR1 LNHNV, CDR2 YYDKDF (reference sequence). Trimming removed 3 bases at V and 1 base at J, with 14 bases between.

This clonotype has just a few counts. The genes are TRBV5-1 and TRBJ2-5, with 9 bases identical to TRBD2. Trimming at V came to 1 base and at J to 4 bases, leaving 5 bases not matched to a gene. Looked up from germline, CDR1 is SGHRS and CDR2 is YFSETQ. This CDR3 is built from 15 residues. CDR3 region: CASSLSGGTGETQYF. The CDR3 DNA is TGCGCCAGCAGCTTGAGCGGGGGGACGGGAGAGACCCAGTACTTC.

J is TRBJ1-2 and V is TRBV5-1; perhaps TRBD1 as D (5 bases). Trimming removed 2 bases from V and 6 bases from J, with 11 bases in between. CDR1 SGHRS and CDR2 YFSETQ come from the germline V gene. This CDR3 has 13 residues. CDR3 protein: CASSLKGDDGYTF. CDR3 bases: TGCGCCAGCAGCTTAAAAGGGGACGATGGCTACACCTTC.

This chain joins TRBV7-2 and TRBJ2-2; 10 bases are shared with TRBD2. The J segment lost 5 bases and the V segment lost 2 bases, leaving 2 bases of the junction unmatched. Germline CDR1 and CDR2: SGHTA and FQGNSA. The CDR3 is made up of 15 amino acids. In DNA, the CDR3 is TGTGCCAGCAGCTTACAAGCGGGGGGGACCGGGGAGCTGTTTTTT. Protein sequence: CASSLQAGGTGELFF.

The V and J genes are TRBV29-1 and TRBJ1-2; D is unclear. With 3 bases removed from V and 11 bases from J, the gap between germline ends came to 16 bases. This CDR3 is 12 amino acids long. Germline CDR1 is SQVTM and CDR2 is ANQGSEA. This chain's CDR3 is CSVDSLSGRYTF. The CDR3 nucleotides are TGCAGCGTTGATTCCTTATCGGGGAGGTACACCTTC.

Written as DNA, the CDR3 is TGTGCCACCAGCAGAGATTTCGACGAGCAGTACTTC. Amino acids: CATSRDFDEQYF. This chain links TRBV15 with TRBJ2-7; D is unclear. The V gene's germline CDR1 is LNHNV and CDR2 YYDKDF (reference sequence). Trimming left V 0 bases short and J 5 bases short, with 5 bases between. The CDR3 covers 12 residues.

The gene calls are TRBV4-3 and TRBJ1-1, with 7 bases aligning to TRBD1. Germline CDR1 reads LGHNA; CDR2 reads YSLEER. The CDR3 consists of 14 residues. V lost 4 bases and J lost 5; bases outside the gene matches: 7. In DNA, the CDR3 is TGCGCCAGCAGCCGACGACAGGGAAGGACTGAAGCTTTCTTT. Amino acids: CASSRRQGRTEAFF.

The V and J genes are TRBV6-2 or TRBV6-3 and TRBJ2-7, with D maybe TRBD2 (6 bases). The germline V and J ends were trimmed by 2 bases and 5 bases, with 22 bases remaining between them. This CDR3 contains 17 residues. Germline V gene data show CDR1 as MNHEY and CDR2 as SVGEGT. The CDR3 DNA is TGTGCCAGCAGTTACGCCCCCCCAGCGGGTTGGACTAACGAGCAGTACGTC. It yields the protein CASSYAPPAGWTNEQYV.

This clonotype was detected a few times. The chain uses TRBV19 and TRBJ1-2; D is undetermined. V lost 6 bases to trimming and J lost 6 bases, with 14 bases between them. Germline V gene sequence: CDR1 LNHDA, CDR2 SQIVND (reference sequence). CDR3 length: 13 residues. The CDR3 DNA reads TGTGCCAGTAGCCCTTTCCCAGTGGATGGCTACACCTTC. It encodes CASSPFPVDGYTF.

The rearrangement joins TRBV10-2 to TRBJ2-1; maybe TRBD2 (5 bases). The germline V gene encodes CDR1 WSHSY and CDR2 SAAADI. The CDR3 is made up of 11 amino acids. Deletions cut 8 bases from V and 14 bases from J, with 16 bases between. The CDR3 DNA sequence: TGCGCCAGCGACGGACTCGTGAGTGAGTTCTTC. This encodes CASDGLVSEFF.

This clonotype was counted ten times or more. V gene TRBV27 combines with J gene TRBJ1-5, with a tentative D call TRBD1 (6 bases). The germline V gene encodes CDR1 MNHEY and CDR2 SMNVEV (reference sequence). The CDR3 runs 13 residues. Deletions cut 5 bases from V and 6 bases from J, with 11 bases between. CDR3 coding DNA: TGTGCCAGCAGTAGCAGGGGAGGTCAGCCCCAGCATTTT. Translation: CASSSRGGQPQHF.

Ten or more counts support this clonotype. The V call is TRBV29-1, the J call TRBJ2-5, with 9 bases aligning to TRBD2. Per the germline V gene, CDR1 is SQVTM and CDR2 is ANQGSEA. V gave up 4 bases and J gave up 2 bases; unmatched junction bases: 8. This CDR3 comprises 15 residues. CDR3 nucleotide sequence: TGCAGCGTTGTTCTCCTAGCGGGGAAACAAGAGACCCAGTACTTC. This translates into CSVVLLAGKQETQYF.

In its sample, this clonotype was seen many times. The V gene is TRBV7-2, the J gene TRBJ2-5, with TRBD1 matching 9 bases. Germline CDR1 SGHTA, CDR2 FQGNSA. The CDR3 is made up of 14 amino acids. The trim removed 5 bases at V and 4 bases at J, leaving 5 bases unmatched. The CDR3 here is CASSPDRGLETQYF. In nucleotides, the CDR3 is TGTGCCAGCAGCCCGGACAGGGGCTTAGAGACCCAGTACTTC.

This clonotype has a count of ten or more. The V call is TRBV5-1, the J call TRBJ2-5; D gene uncertain. Germline CDR1 is SGHRS and CDR2 is YFSETQ. Trimming took off 4 bases at V and 4 bases at J, with 17 bases between the two ends. CDR3 length: 15 residues. CDR3 loop: CASSPERHKGETQYF. Here the CDR3 DNA reads TGCGCCAGCAGCCCGGAACGTCACAAAGGAGAGACCCAGTACTTC.

The V gene is TRBV28, the J gene TRBJ2-5; maybe TRBD1 (5 bases). The V gene's germline CDR1 is MDHEN and CDR2 SYDVKM. The CDR3 is 16 residues long. Trimming removed 7 bases from V and 3 bases from J, with 21 bases in between. The CDR3 region is CASIRLRGVKEETQYF. CDR3 nucleotide sequence: TGTGCCAGCATCCGCTTAAGGGGCGTAAAAGAAGAGACCCAGTACTTC.

V usage is TRBV7-2 and J usage is TRBJ2-5, with D uncertain. CDR1 and CDR2 from the germline V gene are SGHTA and FQGNSA. CDR3 length equals 14 residues. Between the trimmed V and J ends, which lost 8 bases and 2 bases, there was a span of 15 bases. CDR3 loop: CASSGQVFQETQYF. The CDR3 DNA is TGTGCCAGCTCGGGCCAGGTGTTTCAAGAGACCCAGTACTTC. The full variable domain, with the rest looked up from reference TRBV7-2 and TRBJ2-5, is GAGVSQSPSNKVTEKGKDVELRCDPISGHTALYWYRQSLGQGLEFLIYFQGNSAPDKSGLPSDRFSAERTGGSVSTLTIQRTQQEDSAVYLCASSGQVFQETQYFGPGTRLLVL.

This clonotype was seen a handful of times. V is TRBV10-2 and J is TRBJ1-5, with 10 bases lining up with TRBD1. Germline values: CDR1 WSHSY, CDR2 SAAADI. V shed 1 base and J 0 bases; nucleotides not matched to a gene: 12. The CDR3 sequence is 20 residues long. Written as DNA, the CDR3 is TGCGCCAGCAGTGAGTGGGGGGGACAGGGGTCCTACGATAGCAATCAGCCCCAGCATTTT. Its protein is CASSEWGGQGSYDSNQPQHF.

This clonotype was counted at least ten times. The J gene is TRBJ1-5, the V gene TRBV20-1; D is undetermined. The CDR3 consists of 14 residues. V lost 3 bases, J lost 4 bases, and 13 bases lay in between. Germline V gives CDR1 DFQATT, CDR2 SNEGSKA (reference sequence). The CDR3 here is CSASIPGANQPQHF. CDR3 nucleotide sequence: TGCAGTGCTAGTATCCCGGGAGCGAATCAGCCCCAGCATTTT.

This clonotype was recorded many times. The rearrangement uses TRBV2 and TRBJ2-3; 7 nucleotides match TRBD1. CDR1 SNHLY and CDR2 FYNNEI come from the germline V gene. The CDR3 covers 15 residues. Unmatched junction bases numbered 6, after V lost 5 bases and J lost 1 base. The CDR3 DNA is TGTGCCAGCAGTCAAGACAGGGCTGGCACAGATACGCAGTATTTT. It codes for CASSQDRAGTDTQYF.

This clonotype was detected only a few times. This chain uses TRBV12-5 with TRBJ2-1, with D perhaps matching TRBD1 (6 bases). The CDR3 is 15 amino acids. V lost 2 bases to trimming and J lost 6 bases, with 14 bases between them. In germline, CDR1 is LGHNT, CDR2 FRNRAP. The CDR3 DNA reads TGTGCTAGTGGTTTGAGCAGGGGTAGACTCAATGAGCAGTTCTTC. Protein: CASGLSRGRLNEQFF.

This clonotype was found many times. J is TRBJ2-5 and V is TRBV7-9; D is perhaps TRBD2 (6 bases). The CDR3 is made up of 13 amino acids. The germline V gene encodes CDR1 SEHNR and CDR2 FQNEAQ (reference sequence). V was cut by 2 bases and J by 5 bases, with 9 bases left in between. For the CDR3, the DNA is TGTGCCAGCAGCTTACAGGCGGGGGAGACCCAGTACTTC. It is translated as CASSLQAGETQYF.

This clonotype was seen a handful of times. V and J are TRBV12-3 or TRBV12-4 and TRBJ2-1; TRBD1 matches 7 bases. The trim removed 6 bases at V and 3 bases at J, leaving 5 bases unmatched. This CDR3 comprises 14 residues. CDR3 sequence: CASRNRDSYNEQFF. CDR3 sequence (DNA): TGTGCCAGCAGGAACCGGGACAGCTACAATGAGCAGTTCTTC.

This clonotype appeared many times. This chain links TRBV6-6 with TRBJ2-7; 7 nucleotides agree with TRBD2. V dropped 4 bases and J dropped 2; count of bases not matched to a gene: 5. The CDR3 spans 14 residues. Per the germline V gene, CDR1 is MNHNY and CDR2 is SVGAGI (reference sequence). The CDR3 loop is CASSFGGETYEQYF. The CDR3 nucleotides read TGTGCCAGCAGTTTTGGGGGGGAGACCTACGAGCAGTACTTC.

The V gene is TRBV5-1, the J gene TRBJ1-5; D is uncertain. Trimming took off 4 bases at V and 0 bases at J, with 11 bases between the two ends. The CDR3 length is 15 residues. In germline, CDR1 is SGHRS, CDR2 YFSETQ. CDR3 nucleotides: TGCGCCAGCAGCCCCACCACGGATAGCAATCAGCCCCAGCATTTT. Translated: CASSPTTDSNQPQHF.

The chain links TRBV7-9 to TRBJ2-3, with a tentative D call TRBD2 (6 bases). The germline V gene encodes CDR1 SEHNR and CDR2 FQNEAQ (reference sequence). The V end lost 5 bases, the J end lost 0 bases, and 12 bases lay between the germline ends. The CDR3 runs to 15 residues. The CDR3 DNA is TGTGCCAGCAGCCCCCAGGGACTTAGCACAGATACGCAGTATTTT. Residues: CASSPQGLSTDTQYF.

This rearrangement joins TRBV12-3 or TRBV12-4 to TRBJ2-7, with 9 bases identical to TRBD1. Trimming took 2 bases from V and 3 from J; bases not matched to a gene: 5. The CDR3 covers 15 residues. The CDR3 DNA reads TGTGCCAGCAGTTTATCGGGACAGGGTTTCTACGAGCAGTACTTC. This encodes CASSLSGQGFYEQYF.

This clonotype has just a few counts. The CDR3: CASSPPLAPLHF. DNA for the CDR3: TGTGCCAGCAGTCCACCATTGGCACCCCTCCACTTT. J is TRBJ1-6 and V is TRBV6-6; the D is unclear. V was pared by 5 bases and J by 11 bases, with 10 bases between. CDR3 length: 12 residues. Per the germline V gene, CDR1 is MNHNY and CDR2 is SVGAGI (reference sequence).

This chain uses TRBV4-1 with TRBJ2-3, with a possible D match to TRBD1 (5 bases). Germline assignment: CDR1 MGHRA and CDR2 YSYEKL. V was trimmed by 3 bases and J by 6 bases, leaving 19 bases between them. The CDR3 is 16 amino acids. CDR3: CASSHRQMPSLDTQYF. The CDR3 DNA follows: TGCGCCAGCAGCCACCGACAGATGCCCTCTCTGGATACGCAGTATTTT.